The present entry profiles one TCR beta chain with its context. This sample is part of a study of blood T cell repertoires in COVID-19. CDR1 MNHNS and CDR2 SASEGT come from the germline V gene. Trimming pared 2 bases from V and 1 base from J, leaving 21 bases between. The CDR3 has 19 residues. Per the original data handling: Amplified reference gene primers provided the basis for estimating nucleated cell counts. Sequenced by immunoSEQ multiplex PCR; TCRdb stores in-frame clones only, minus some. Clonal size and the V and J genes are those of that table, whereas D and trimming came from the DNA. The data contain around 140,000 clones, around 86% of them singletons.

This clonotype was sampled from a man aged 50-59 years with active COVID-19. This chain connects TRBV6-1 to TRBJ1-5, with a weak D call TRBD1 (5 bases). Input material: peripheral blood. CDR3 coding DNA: TGTGCCAGCAGTGAATTTCCCATTGGCACAGGTCGGAGCAATCAGCCCCAGCATTTT. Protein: CASSEFPIGTGRSNQPQHF.